This TCR beta chain was sequenced during a study of cytomegalovirus exposure and HLA in healthy donors. For the study at large: In a previous analysis, approximately 110 million unique TCR beta sequences were found from 150 million to 200 million T cells.

Trimming left V 5 bases short and J 5 bases short, with 22 bases between. The CDR3 is made up of 16 amino acids. CDR1 is SGHRS, CDR2 YFSETQ, per germline. These donors counted as nominally healthy when sampled, but unrecorded immune exposures were likely. Researchers ran the PCR with 60 Vbeta and 13 Jbeta primers. TCRdb's table, derived via immunoSEQ multiplex PCR, lists solely in-frame clones and lacks some. The repertoire holds more than 250,000 clones, with about 90% as singletons. The TCR comes from a woman between 18 and 30 years old in good health and CMV-seronegative. The specimen sequenced was PBMCs. The chain recombines TRBV5-1 with TRBJ2-5; possible D gene TRBD2, 6 bases. In nucleotides, the CDR3 is TGCGCCAGCAGGGATAGCGGCGGAACCTTTGGGGAGACCCAGTACTTC. Protein product: CASRDSGGTFGETQYF.